This is a list of T cell receptor beta chains from one sample in a study of T cells in localized non-small cell lung cancer. TCRdb's copy holds only in-frame clones and misses some; the assay was immunoSEQ multiplex PCR. This sample has fewer than 25,000 clones, with 92% found just once. This sample comprised peripheral blood, obtained before any cancer treatment. The receptor set was obtained from a man aged 40 to 70 with stage III squamous cell lung carcinoma. Both conserved end residues are part of each CDR3. A D gene is named only where the DNA matches it firmly. Clone size is stated in some rows and not others, as once, few, many or a class when expanded.

CASSTDRGRNQPQHF | TGTGCCAGCAGTACCGACAGGGGACGCAATCAGCCCCAGCATTTT | TRBJ1-5 | TRBV6-6 | TRBD1 | few
CASIPQPSGSMETQYF | TGTGCCAGCATCCCTCAGCCCAGCGGGAGCATGGAGACCCAGTACTTC | TRBJ2-5 | TRBV2 | TRBD2 | .
CASSERGGFGTDTQYF | TGTGCCAGCAGTGAACGGGGGGGCTTCGGCACAGATACGCAGTATTTT | TRBJ2-3 | TRBV2 | TRBD2 | .
CASSQGLAASSYNGQFF | TGCGCCAGCAGCCAAGGACTAGCGGCCAGCTCCTACAATGGGCAGTTCTTC | TRBJ2-1 | TRBV4-3 | TRBD2 | .
CASSFDRAGELFF | TGTGCCAGCAGTTTTGACAGGGCCGGGGAGCTGTTTTTT | TRBJ2-2 | TRBV27 | TRBD1 | .
CASSDLRGASHQPQHF | TGTGCCAGCAGTGACTTGCGGGGGGCAAGCCATCAGCCCCAGCATTTT | TRBJ1-5 | TRBV2 | . | .
CASYRDLYNEQFF | TGTGCCAGCTACAGGGACCTATACAATGAGCAGTTCTTC | TRBJ2-1 | TRBV2 | . | .
CSARPPETQYF | TGCAGTGCTAGGCCTCCAGAGACCCAGTACTTC | TRBJ2-5 | TRBV20-1 | . | .
CASSLGGTGFVETQYF | TGTGCCAGCAGCTTAGGAGGGACAGGGTTCGTGGAGACCCAGTACTTC | TRBJ2-5 | TRBV7-8 | TRBD1 | .
CASSPDRGKSYEQYF | TGTGCCAGCAGCCCGGACAGGGGGAAATCCTACGAGCAGTACTTC | TRBJ2-7 | TRBV5-4 | TRBD1 | .
CASSLSSGTDTQYF | TGTGCCAGCAGCCTCAGTAGCGGGACAGATACGCAGTATTTT | TRBJ2-3 | TRBV7-2 | TRBD2 | .
CASRGTEFTGYTF | TGTGCCAGCAGGGGGACAGAATTTACTGGCTACACCTTC | TRBJ1-2 | TRBV2 | TRBD1 | few
CASSLVTGDTDTQYF | TGTGCCAGCAGCTTAGTTACCGGAGACACAGATACGCAGTATTTT | TRBJ2-3 | TRBV7-9 | . | .
CASSRQGSQPQHF | TGTGCCAGCAGCCGTCAGGGGAGTCAGCCCCAGCATTTT | TRBJ1-5 | TRBV7-2 | . | .
CASSQDRYEQYF | TGTGCCAGCAGCCAGGACAGGTACGAGCAGTACTTC | TRBJ2-7 | TRBV7-9 | TRBD1 | .
CASSSDRWNTEAFF | TGTGCCAGCAGCTCCGACAGGTGGAACACTGAAGCTTTCTTT | TRBJ1-1 | TRBV7-2 | . | .
CASSTTGILAKNIQYF | TGTGCCAGTAGTACTACAGGAATTTTAGCCAAAAACATTCAGTACTTC | TRBJ2-4 | TRBV19 | . | .
CASSLGPSQGLNEKLFF | TGTGCCAGCAGCTTAGGGCCCTCACAGGGACTGAATGAAAAACTGTTTTTT | TRBJ1-4 | TRBV9 | . | .
CASSSPVGDLSGNTIYF | TGTGCCAGCAGTTCCCCGGTAGGGGACCTCTCTGGAAACACCATATATTTT | TRBJ1-3 | TRBV2 | . | .
CASSLAPTRQETQYF | TGTGCCAGCAGCTTAGCGCCAACAAGACAAGAGACCCAGTACTTC | TRBJ2-5 | TRBV7-8 | . | .
CASRHAGGRQETQYF | TGTGCCAGCAGGCATGCGGGGGGACGACAAGAGACCCAGTACTTC | TRBJ2-5 | TRBV27 | TRBD2 | few
CASRAWGANGYTF | TGTGCCAGCAGGGCCTGGGGGGCGAATGGCTACACCTTC | TRBJ1-2 | TRBV9 | . | once
CASSPGTEETQYF | TGCGCCAGCAGCCCCGGGACAGAAGAGACCCAGTACTTC | TRBJ2-5 | TRBV5-1 | TRBD1 | .
CAWSPQGLETQYF | TGTGCCTGGAGTCCCCAAGGGCTAGAGACCCAGTACTTC | TRBJ2-5 | TRBV30 | . | .
CASSAGQSGNTIYF | TGTGCCAGTAGTGCCGGACAGTCTGGAAACACCATATATTTT | TRBJ1-3 | TRBV19 | . | .
CASSLGLGSSHEKLFF | TGTGCCAGCAGCTTAGGCCTAGGCAGTTCGCATGAAAAACTGTTTTTT | TRBJ1-4 | TRBV7-8 | . | few
CATSRDLSKWETQYF | TGTGCCACCAGCAGAGATCTTAGCAAGTGGGAGACCCAGTACTTC | TRBJ2-5 | TRBV15 | . | few
CASSSGGLADTQYF | TGTGCCAGCAGTAGCGGGGGGTTGGCAGATACGCAGTATTTT | TRBJ2-3 | TRBV6-7 | TRBD2 | .
CSALREDEQFF | TGCAGTGCTCTTCGGGAGGATGAGCAGTTCTTC | TRBJ2-1 | TRBV20-1 | TRBD2 | .
CASRTGTSSTGELFF | TGTGCCAGCAGGACCGGGACTAGCAGCACCGGGGAGCTGTTTTTT | TRBJ2-2 | TRBV6-1 | TRBD2 | .
CAWSGGSGNQPQHF | TGTGCCTGGAGCGGGGGATCGGGCAATCAGCCCCAGCATTTT | TRBJ1-5 | TRBV30 | . | .
CASSLLVGQSVGELFF | TGTGCCAGCAGTTTATTAGTCGGTCAAAGTGTCGGGGAGCTGTTTTTT | TRBJ2-2 | TRBV28 | . | .
CASRGSVGNQPQHF | TGTGCCAGCAGGGGGTCGGTCGGCAATCAGCCCCAGCATTTT | TRBJ1-5 | TRBV2 | . | .
CASSRAGLYEQYF | TGTGCCAGCAGTCGGGCAGGGTTGTACGAGCAGTACTTC | TRBJ2-7 | TRBV28 | . | .
CASSPLGAEQYF | TGTGCCAGCAGCCCGTTAGGGGCCGAGCAGTACTTC | TRBJ2-7 | TRBV11-2 | . | .
CASSLSGKSTDTQYF | TGTGCCAGCAGCCTTAGCGGGAAAAGCACAGATACGCAGTATTTT | TRBJ2-3 | TRBV7-2 | TRBD2 | .
CASSFYEQYF | TGTGCCAGCAGCTTTTACGAGCAGTACTTC | TRBJ2-7 | TRBV5-8 | . | .
CASSQVTARNYGYTF | TGCGCCAGCAGCCAAGTAACAGCTCGAAACTATGGCTACACCTTC | TRBJ1-2 | TRBV4-3 | . | .
CASSQGSGTSGVYEQFF | TGCGCCAGCAGCCAAGGCTCCGGGACTAGCGGGGTATATGAGCAGTTCTTC | TRBJ2-1 | TRBV4-3 | TRBD2 | .
CASSPEDSYGYTF | TGTGCCAGCTCACCTGAGGACAGCTATGGCTACACCTTC | TRBJ1-2 | TRBV18 | . | .
CASSPGTSGNEQFF | TGCGCCAGCAGCCCCGGGACTAGTGGAAATGAGCAGTTCTTC | TRBJ2-1 | TRBV5-1 | TRBD2 | .
CASSPPGTDTQYF | TGTGCCAGCTCCCCCCCAGGGACAGATACGCAGTATTTT | TRBJ2-3 | TRBV2 | . | .
CASRPLGGVDYGYTF | TGTGCCAGCAGGCCGCTTGGGGGGGTGGACTATGGCTACACCTTC | TRBJ1-2 | TRBV2 | . | .
CAIARTGDYNSPLHF | TGTGCCATCGCCCGGACAGGCGATTATAATTCACCCCTCCACTTT | TRBJ1-6 | TRBV10-3 | TRBD1 | .
CASSSAGLAYNEQFF | TGTGCCAGCAGCTCCGCGGGACTAGCTTACAATGAGCAGTTCTTC | TRBJ2-1 | TRBV11-3 | TRBD2 | .
CASSQGYDGYTF | TGTGCCAGTAGCCAGGGTTACGATGGCTACACCTTC | TRBJ1-2 | TRBV19 | . | .
CASSLEAGVVRRSYEQYF | TGTGCCAGCAGCTTAGAAGCGGGGGTTGTAAGGAGGTCCTACGAGCAGTACTTC | TRBJ2-7 | TRBV7-2 | TRBD2 | once
CASSLEGQAAETQYF | TGCGCCAGCAGCTTGGAAGGACAGGCGGCGGAGACCCAGTACTTC | TRBJ2-5 | TRBV5-1 | TRBD1 | .
CASSPRQGGYEQYF | TGTGCCAGCAGCCCCAGACAGGGGGGGTACGAGCAGTACTTC | TRBJ2-7 | TRBV5-4 | TRBD1 | .
CASGTAYEQYF | TGTGCCAGCGGGACAGCCTACGAGCAGTACTTC | TRBJ2-7 | TRBV7-9 | TRBD1 | .
CASSVAISTEAFF | TGTGCCAGCAGCGTAGCCATTAGCACTGAAGCTTTCTTT | TRBJ1-1 | TRBV9 | . | .
CASSKGLAGLSSYNEQFF | TGTGCCAGCAGTAAGGGACTAGCGGGGTTAAGCTCCTACAATGAGCAGTTCTTC | TRBJ2-1 | TRBV2 | TRBD2 | .
CASSQRDSETQYF | TGTGCCAGTAGTCAACGGGACTCCGAGACGCAGTATTTT | TRBJ2-3 | TRBV19 | . | .